The table lists the clone carrying this TCR beta chain with a count of one. Its antigen is not known. Individuals selected for sequencing had exhibited CD8+CD57+ cell expansion on flow cytometry. Blood came from patients not yet given any therapy. The V gene's germline CDR1 is SGHRS and CDR2 YFSETQ. The CDR3 contains 15 residues. V was shortened by 2 bases and J by 4 bases, with 15 bases between the two germline ends. The data were obtained in a study of CD8+CD57+ T cells in acquired aplastic anemia. Across the whole study: Each DNA sample taken from sorted CD4+ and CD8+ cells came to 3 to 4 ug on average. Study-wide findings and caveats: Around 27 was the count of CD8+ CDR3 sequences that patients shared with controls. The study found no significant CD8+ Simpson's diversity difference between patients and controls.

Both TCR beta VDJ combination and CDR3 sequence profiling were carried out. Genomic DNA was the template for this profiling. In TCRdb, the reads were re-called with MiXCR into one record per CDR3 protein. The sample includes hundreds of thousands of distinct CDR3 sequences, under 40% of them seen just once. The sequenced material came from sorted CD4+, CD8+, or CD8+CD57+ T cells (not recorded which) from PBMCs. The TCR comes from a human donor with aplastic anemia. The chain links TRBV5-1 to TRBJ2-5; D perhaps matches TRBD1 (5 bases). CDR3 protein: CASSFIGEPRETQYF. CDR3 nucleotides: TGCGCCAGCAGCTTTATAGGGGAACCCCGAGAGACCCAGTACTTC.